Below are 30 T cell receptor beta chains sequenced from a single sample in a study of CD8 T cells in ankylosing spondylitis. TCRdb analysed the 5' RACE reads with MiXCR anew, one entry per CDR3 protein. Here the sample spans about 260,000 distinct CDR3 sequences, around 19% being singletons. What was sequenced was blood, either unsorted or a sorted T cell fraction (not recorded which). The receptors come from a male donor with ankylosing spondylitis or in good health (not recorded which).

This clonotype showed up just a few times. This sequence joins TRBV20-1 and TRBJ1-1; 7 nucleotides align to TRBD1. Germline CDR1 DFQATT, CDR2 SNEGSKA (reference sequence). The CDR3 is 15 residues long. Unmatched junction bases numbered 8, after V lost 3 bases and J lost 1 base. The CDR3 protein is CSARDTGTANTEAFF. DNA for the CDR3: TGCAGTGCTAGGGATACCGGGACAGCGAACACTGAAGCTTTCTTT.

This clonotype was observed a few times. The CDR3 protein is CSVEGTLAGVGELFF. CDR3 nucleotide sequence: TGCAGCGTTGAGGGTACACTAGCGGGAGTCGGGGAGCTGTTTTTT. J is TRBJ2-2 and V is TRBV29-1, with TRBD2 identical over 11 bases. Germline assignment: CDR1 SQVTM and CDR2 ANQGSEA. This CDR3 region has 15 residues. Trimming took 3 bases from V and 7 from J; bases not matched to a gene: 7.

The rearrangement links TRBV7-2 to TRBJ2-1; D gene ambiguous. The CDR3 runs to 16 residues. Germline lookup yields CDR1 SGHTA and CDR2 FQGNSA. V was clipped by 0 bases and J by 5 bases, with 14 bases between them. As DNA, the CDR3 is TGTGCCAGCAGCTTAGCCCAACTGGTGGGGAACAATGAGCAGTTCTTC. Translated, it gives CASSLAQLVGNNEQFF.

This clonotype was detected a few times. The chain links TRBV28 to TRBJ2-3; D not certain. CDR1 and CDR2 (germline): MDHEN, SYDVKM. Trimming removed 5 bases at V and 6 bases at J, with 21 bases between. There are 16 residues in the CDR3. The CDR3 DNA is TGTGCCAGCAGTGAGACGCCGTGGGCCGTGGCGGATACGCAGTATTTT. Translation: CASSETPWAVADTQYF. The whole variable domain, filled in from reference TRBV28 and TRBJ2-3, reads DVKVTQSSRYLVKRTGEKVFLECVQDMDHENMFWYRQDPGLGLRLIYFSYDVKMKEKGDIPEGYSVSREKKERFSLILESASTNQTSMYLCASSETPWAVADTQYFGPGTRLTVL.

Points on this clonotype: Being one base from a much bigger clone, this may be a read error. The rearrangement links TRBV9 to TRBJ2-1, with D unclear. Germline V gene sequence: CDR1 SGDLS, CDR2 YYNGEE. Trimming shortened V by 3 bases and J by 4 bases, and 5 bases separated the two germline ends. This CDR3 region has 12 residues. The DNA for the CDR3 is TGTGCCAGCAGCGCGACGTACAATGAGCAGTTCTTC. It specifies CASSATYNEQFF.

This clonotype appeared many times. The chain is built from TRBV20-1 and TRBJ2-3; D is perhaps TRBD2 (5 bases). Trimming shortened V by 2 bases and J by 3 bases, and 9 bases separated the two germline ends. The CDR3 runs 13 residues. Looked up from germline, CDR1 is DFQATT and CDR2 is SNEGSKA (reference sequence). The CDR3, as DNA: TGCAGTGCTAGAAAGCGAGGGACAGATACGCAGTATTTT. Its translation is CSARKRGTDTQYF.

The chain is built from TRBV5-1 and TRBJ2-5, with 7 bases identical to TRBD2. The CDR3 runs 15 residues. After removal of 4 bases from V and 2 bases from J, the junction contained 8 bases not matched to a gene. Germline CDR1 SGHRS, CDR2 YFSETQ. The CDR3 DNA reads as TGCGCCAGCAGCCCCACATTGGGGGGGCAAGAGACCCAGTACTTC. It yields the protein CASSPTLGGQETQYF.

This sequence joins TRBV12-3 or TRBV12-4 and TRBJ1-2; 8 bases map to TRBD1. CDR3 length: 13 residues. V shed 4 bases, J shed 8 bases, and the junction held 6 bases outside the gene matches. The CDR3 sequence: CASSSGGRGGYTF. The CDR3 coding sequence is TGTGCCAGCAGTTCAGGGGGCAGGGGGGGCTACACCTTC.

The CDR3 bases are TGTGCCTGGAGTGTTAAGGATACGCAGTATTTT. As protein: CAWSVKDTQYF. The chain couples TRBV30 to TRBJ2-3; D not certain. The germline V gene encodes CDR1 GTSNPN and CDR2 SVGIG (reference sequence). The V end lost 0 bases, the J end lost 6 bases, and 4 bases lay between the germline ends. The CDR3 totals 11 residues.

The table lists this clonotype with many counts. CDR3 loop: CASRRHGRYSGNTIYF. The CDR3, as DNA: TGTGCCAGCAGGAGACACGGACGGTACTCTGGAAACACCATATATTTT. The chain combines TRBV12-3 or TRBV12-4 with TRBJ1-3; D not certain. The CDR3 extends over 16 amino acids. Trimming took off 6 bases at V and 0 bases at J, with 15 bases between the two ends.

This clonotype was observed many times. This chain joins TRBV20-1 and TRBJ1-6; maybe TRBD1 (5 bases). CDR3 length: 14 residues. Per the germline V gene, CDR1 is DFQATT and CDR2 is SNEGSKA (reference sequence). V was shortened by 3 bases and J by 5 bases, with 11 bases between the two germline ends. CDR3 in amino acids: CSASVGRNNSPLHF. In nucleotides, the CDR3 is TGCAGTGCTAGCGTGGGACGGAATAATTCACCCCTCCACTTT.

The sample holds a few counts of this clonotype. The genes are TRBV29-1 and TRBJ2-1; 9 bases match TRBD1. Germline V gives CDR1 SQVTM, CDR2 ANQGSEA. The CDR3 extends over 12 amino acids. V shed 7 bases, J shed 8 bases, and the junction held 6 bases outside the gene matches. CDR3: CSAGRTGDEQFF. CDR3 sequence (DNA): TGCAGCGCCGGCAGGACAGGGGATGAGCAGTTCTTC.

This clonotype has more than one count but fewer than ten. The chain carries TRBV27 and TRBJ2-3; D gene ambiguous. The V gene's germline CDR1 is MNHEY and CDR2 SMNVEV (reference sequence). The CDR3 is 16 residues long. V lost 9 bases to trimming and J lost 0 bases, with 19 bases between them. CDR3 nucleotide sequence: TGTGCCAGTCAACCTGGGTGGGCGGCTAGCACAGATACGCAGTATTTT. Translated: CASQPGWAASTDTQYF.

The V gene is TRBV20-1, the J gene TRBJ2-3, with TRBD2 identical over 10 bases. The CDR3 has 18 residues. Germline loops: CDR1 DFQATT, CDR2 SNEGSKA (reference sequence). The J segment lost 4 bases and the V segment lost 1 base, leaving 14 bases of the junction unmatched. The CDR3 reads CSARVRLRASGSPDTQYF. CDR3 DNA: TGCAGTGCTAGAGTTCGTCTTCGTGCTAGCGGGAGTCCAGATACGCAGTATTTT.

This CDR3 reads CASSQQRGSGQYV. CDR3 bases: TGTGCCAGCAGCCAACAACGGGGTTCCGGGCAGTACGTC. The chain joins TRBV14 to TRBJ2-7; weak D call: TRBD2 (5 bases). The germline V gene encodes CDR1 SGHDN and CDR2 FVKESK. The CDR3 consists of 13 residues. Trimming shortened V by 2 bases and J by 9 bases, and 14 bases separated the two germline ends.

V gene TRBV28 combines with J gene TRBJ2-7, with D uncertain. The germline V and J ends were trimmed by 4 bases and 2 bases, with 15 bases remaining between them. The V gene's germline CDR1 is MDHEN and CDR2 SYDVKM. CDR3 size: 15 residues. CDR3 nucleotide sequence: TGTGCCAGCAGTTCCCAGTGGCCTACTCCCTACGAGCAGTACGTC. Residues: CASSSQWPTPYEQYV.

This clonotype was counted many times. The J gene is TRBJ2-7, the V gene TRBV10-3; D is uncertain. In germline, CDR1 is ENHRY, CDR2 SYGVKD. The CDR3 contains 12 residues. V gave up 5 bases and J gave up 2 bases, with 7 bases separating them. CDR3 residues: CAISSNTYEQYV. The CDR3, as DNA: TGTGCCATCAGTTCAAATACCTACGAGCAGTACGTC.

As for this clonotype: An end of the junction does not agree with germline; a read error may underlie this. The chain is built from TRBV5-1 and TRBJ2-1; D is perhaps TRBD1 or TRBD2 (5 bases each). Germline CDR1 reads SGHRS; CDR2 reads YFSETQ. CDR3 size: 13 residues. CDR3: CASSLGGTRGTIF. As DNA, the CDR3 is TGCGCCAGCAGCTTGGGGGGGACGAGAGGGACGATCTTC.

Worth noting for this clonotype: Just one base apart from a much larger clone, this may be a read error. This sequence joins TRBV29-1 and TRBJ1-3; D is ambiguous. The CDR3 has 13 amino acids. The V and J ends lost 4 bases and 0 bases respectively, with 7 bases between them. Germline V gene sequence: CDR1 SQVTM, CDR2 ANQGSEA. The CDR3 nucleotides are TGCAGCGTTGGGAATCTCTCTGGAAACACCATATATTTT. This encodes CSVGNLSGNTIYF.

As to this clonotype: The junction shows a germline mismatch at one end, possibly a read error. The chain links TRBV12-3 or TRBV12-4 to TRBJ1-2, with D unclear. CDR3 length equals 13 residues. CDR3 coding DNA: TGTGCCAGCAGAGCGTCAGCTAACTATGACTACACCTTC. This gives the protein CASRASANYDYTF.

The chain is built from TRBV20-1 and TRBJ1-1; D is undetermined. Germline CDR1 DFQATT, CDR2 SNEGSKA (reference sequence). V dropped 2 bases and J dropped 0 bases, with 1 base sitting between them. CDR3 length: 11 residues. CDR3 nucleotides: TGCAGTGCTAGAATGAACACTGAAGCTTTCTTT. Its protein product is CSARMNTEAFF.

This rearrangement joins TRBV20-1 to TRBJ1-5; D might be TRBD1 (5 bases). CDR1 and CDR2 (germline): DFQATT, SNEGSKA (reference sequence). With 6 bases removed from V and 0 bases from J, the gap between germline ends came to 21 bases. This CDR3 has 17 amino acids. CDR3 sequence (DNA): TGCAGTGCCGCCCGGGCCACGCGGGGCTATAGCAATCAGCCCCAGCATTTT. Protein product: CSAARATRGYSNQPQHF.

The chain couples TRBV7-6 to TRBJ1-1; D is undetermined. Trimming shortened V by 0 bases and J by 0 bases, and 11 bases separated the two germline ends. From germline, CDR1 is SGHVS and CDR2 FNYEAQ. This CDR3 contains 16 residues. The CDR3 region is CASSLASYSLNTEAFF. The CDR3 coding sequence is TGTGCCAGCAGCTTAGCGTCTTACAGCTTGAACACTGAAGCTTTCTTT.

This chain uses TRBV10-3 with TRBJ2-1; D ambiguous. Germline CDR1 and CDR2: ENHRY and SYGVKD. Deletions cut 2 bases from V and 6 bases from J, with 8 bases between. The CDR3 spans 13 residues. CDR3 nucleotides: TGTGCCATCAGTGAGAAATCGCCCAATGAGCAGTTCTTC. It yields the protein CAISEKSPNEQFF.

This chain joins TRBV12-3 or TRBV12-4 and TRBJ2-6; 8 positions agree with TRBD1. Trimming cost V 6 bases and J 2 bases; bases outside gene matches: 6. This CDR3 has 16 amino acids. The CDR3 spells CASSYGTGTGANVLTF. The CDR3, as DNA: TGTGCCAGCAGCTACGGGACAGGTACTGGGGCCAACGTCCTGACTTTC.

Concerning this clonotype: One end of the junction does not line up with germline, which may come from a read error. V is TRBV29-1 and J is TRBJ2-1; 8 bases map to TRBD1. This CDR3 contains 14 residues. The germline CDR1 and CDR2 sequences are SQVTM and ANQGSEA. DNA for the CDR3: TGCAGCGTCTCCGACAGGGGAGACTACAATGCGCAGTTCTTC. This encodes CSVSDRGDYNAQFF.

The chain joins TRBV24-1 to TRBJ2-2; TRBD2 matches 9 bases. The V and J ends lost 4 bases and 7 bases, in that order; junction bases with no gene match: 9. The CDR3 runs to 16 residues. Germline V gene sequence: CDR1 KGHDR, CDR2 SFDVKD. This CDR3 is CATSDPLAGGFGELFF. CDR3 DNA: TGTGCCACCAGTGACCCACTGGCGGGAGGGTTCGGGGAGCTGTTTTTT.

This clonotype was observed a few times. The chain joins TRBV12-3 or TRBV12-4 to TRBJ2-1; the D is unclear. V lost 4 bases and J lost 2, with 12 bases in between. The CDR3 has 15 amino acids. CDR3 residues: CASSSIPATYNEQFF. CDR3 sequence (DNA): TGTGCCAGCAGTTCAATCCCCGCCACCTACAATGAGCAGTTCTTC.

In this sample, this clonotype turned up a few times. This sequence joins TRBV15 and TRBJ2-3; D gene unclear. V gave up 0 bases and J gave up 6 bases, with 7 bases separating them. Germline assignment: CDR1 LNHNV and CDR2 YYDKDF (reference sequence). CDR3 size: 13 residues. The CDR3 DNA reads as TGTGCCACCAGCAGAGATGGGTGGGATACGCAGTATTTT. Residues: CATSRDGWDTQYF.

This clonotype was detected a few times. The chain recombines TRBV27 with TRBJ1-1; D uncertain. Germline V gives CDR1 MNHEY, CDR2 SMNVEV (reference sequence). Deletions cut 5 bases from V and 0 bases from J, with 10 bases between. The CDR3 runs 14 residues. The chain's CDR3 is CASSPQRLNTEAFF. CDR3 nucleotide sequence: TGTGCCAGCAGTCCCCAGAGATTGAACACTGAAGCTTTCTTT.